This T cell receptor (beta chain) was captured in a study of blood T cell repertoires in COVID-19 (dated by TCRdb to 2020 to 2022). Looking at the study overall: Samples from collaborators originated in the United States, Italy and Spain and spanned both the acute and convalescent phases of COVID-19. The prospective study material was composed of cDNA or gDNA derived from T cells, B-cell-depleted T cells, or PBMCs. Subjects who had been exposed to COVID-19, were actively infected with it, or had recovered from it provided the deeply sampled blood TCRbeta repertoires that made up the dataset. The repertoires were released in a freely available public database intended as a resource for research on the immune response to SARS-CoV-2. Samples came from the ongoing ImmuneRACE study (first 160 participants) plus 1,254 subjects from 6 global collaborators. Nearly every sample came with metadata listing a de-identified subject ID, COVID-19 status, age in years and sex. Where available, HLA class I and class II types were obtained from metadata supplied by the sample provider rather than from assay-based typing. General study outcomes and caveats: Clinical and demographic metadata were provided uncurated, with the amount varying by source and participant.

TCRbeta CDR3 regions were amplified from genomic DNA using the immunoSEQ Assay, a bias-controlled multiplex PCR. The original methods were these. The number of nucleated cells in each sample was estimated by amplification of reference gene primers within the assay. To quantify the absolute abundance of each unique TCRbeta CDR3 rearrangement, sequence reads were collapsed and filtered. Productive Simpson clonality was computed per sample as the square root of Simpson's diversity index over productive rearrangements. TCRdb obtained this table from immuneACCESS and retained in-frame rearrangements with V and J assigned. These tables miss some clones; where compared with another copy, unresolved V genes account for less than half of the shortfall, and the remainder is unexplained. D and trimming were read from the DNA, whereas the V and J calls and clone size are those reported in that table. The sample table records about 410,000 clones; around 91% of these occur just once. Roughly 1.6% of the sample rests with the top ten.

Inclusive of the bounding cysteine and phenylalanine, the CDR3 is 18 residues long. The read is trimmed to its CDR3 DNA, 54 bases read in frame from base 1. The germline V gene (reference sequence) provides CDR1 LNHNV and CDR2 YYDKDF. The germline V and J ends show losses of 5 bases and 3 bases respectively, and no gene match explains 13 bases of the junction. A remark on this clone: Its specific antigen is unknown. Base qualities are not provided; no much larger clone lies one nucleotide away.

In Seattle, one collaborating source enrolled patients while the infection was active and tracked those patients longitudinally over the course of disease. Collaborating institutions collected whole blood in K2EDTA tubes following their own protocols. For TCRbeta analysis, collaborator samples were shipped as frozen whole blood, as isolated PBMCs, or as DNA extracted from either sample type. The sequence links TRBV15 to TRBJ1-1, and 12 junction bases match TRBD1. The sample consisted of peripheral blood. The sequence was collected from a woman between 40 and 50 years old with COVID-19, enrolled during active disease. Here is the DNA: TGTGCCACCAGCGGACCGGGACAGGGGGCCCTGGGGGACACTGAAGCTTTCTTT. The resulting protein is CATSGPGQGALGDTEAFF.